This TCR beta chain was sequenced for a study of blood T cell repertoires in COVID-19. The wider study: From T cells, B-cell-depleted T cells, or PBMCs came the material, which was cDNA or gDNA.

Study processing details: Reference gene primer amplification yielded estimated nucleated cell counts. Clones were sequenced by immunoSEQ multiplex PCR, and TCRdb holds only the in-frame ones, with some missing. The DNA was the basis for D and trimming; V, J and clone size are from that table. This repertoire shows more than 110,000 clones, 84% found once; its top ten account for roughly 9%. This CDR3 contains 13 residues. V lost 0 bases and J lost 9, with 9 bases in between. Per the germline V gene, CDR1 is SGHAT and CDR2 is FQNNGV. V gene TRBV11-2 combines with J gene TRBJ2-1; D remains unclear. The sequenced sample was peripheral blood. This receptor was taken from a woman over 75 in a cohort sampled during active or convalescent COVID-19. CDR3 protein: CASSLDRVGEQFF. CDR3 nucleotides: TGTGCCAGCAGCTTAGATCGAGTCGGTGAGCAGTTCTTC.